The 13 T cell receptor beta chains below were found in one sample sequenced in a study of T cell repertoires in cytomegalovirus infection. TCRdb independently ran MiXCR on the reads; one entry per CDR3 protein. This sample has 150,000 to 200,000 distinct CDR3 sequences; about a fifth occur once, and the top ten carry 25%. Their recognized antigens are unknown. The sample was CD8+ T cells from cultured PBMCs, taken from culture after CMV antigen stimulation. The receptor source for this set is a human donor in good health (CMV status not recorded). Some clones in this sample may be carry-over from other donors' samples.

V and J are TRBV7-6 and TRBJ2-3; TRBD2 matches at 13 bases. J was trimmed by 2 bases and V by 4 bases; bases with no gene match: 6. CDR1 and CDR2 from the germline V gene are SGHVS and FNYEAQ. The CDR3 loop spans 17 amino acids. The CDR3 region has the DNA TGTGCCAGCAGCTCAGGACTAGCGGGGGAGTACACAGATACGCAGTATTTT. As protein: CASSSGLAGEYTDTQYF.

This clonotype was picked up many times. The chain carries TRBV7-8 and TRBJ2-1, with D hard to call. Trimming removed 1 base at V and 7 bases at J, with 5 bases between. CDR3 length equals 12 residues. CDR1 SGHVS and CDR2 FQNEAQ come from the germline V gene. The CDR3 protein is CASSLVGNEQFF. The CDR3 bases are TGTGCCAGCAGCTTAGTGGGGAATGAGCAGTTCTTC. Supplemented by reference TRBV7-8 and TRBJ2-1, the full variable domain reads GAGVSQSPRYKVAKRGQDVALRCDPISGHVSLFWYQQALGQGPEFLTYFQNEAQLDKSGLPSDRFFAERPEGSVSTLKIQRTQQEDSAVYLCASSLVGNEQFFGPGTRLTVL.

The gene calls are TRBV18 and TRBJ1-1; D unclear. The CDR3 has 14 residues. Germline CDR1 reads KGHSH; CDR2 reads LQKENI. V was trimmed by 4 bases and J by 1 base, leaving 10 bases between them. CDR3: CASSQDGRNTEAFF. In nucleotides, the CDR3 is TGTGCCAGCTCACAGGATGGGAGGAACACTGAAGCTTTCTTT.

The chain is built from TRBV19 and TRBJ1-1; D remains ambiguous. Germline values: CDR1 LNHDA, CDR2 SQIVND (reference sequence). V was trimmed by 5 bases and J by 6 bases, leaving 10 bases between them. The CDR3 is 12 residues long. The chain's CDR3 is CASSGPAPEAFF. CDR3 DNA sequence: TGTGCCAGTAGTGGGCCCGCCCCTGAAGCTTTCTTT.

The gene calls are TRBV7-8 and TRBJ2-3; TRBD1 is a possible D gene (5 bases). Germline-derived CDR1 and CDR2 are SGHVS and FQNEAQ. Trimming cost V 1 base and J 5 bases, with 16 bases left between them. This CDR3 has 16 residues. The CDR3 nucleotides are TGTGCCAGCAGCTTAGAGGGGTTGACGGCTTTAGATACGCAGTATTTT. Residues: CASSLEGLTALDTQYF. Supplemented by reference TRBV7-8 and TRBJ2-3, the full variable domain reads GAGVSQSPRYKVAKRGQDVALRCDPISGHVSLFWYQQALGQGPEFLTYFQNEAQLDKSGLPSDRFFAERPEGSVSTLKIQRTQQEDSAVYLCASSLEGLTALDTQYFGPGTRLTVL.

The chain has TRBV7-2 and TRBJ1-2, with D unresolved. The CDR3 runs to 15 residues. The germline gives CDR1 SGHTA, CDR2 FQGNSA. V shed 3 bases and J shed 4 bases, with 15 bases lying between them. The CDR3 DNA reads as TGTGCCAGCAGCTTGAGAAGGGATCGGGCCTATGGCTACACCTTC. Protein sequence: CASSLRRDRAYGYTF.

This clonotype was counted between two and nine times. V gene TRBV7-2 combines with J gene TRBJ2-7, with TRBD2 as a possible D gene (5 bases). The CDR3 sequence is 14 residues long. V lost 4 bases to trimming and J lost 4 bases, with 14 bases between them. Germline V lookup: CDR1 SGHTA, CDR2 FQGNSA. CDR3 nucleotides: TGTGCCAGCAGCTCTTGGACTGAACATTACGAGCAGTACTTC. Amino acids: CASSSWTEHYEQYF. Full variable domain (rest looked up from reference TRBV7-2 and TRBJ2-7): GAGVSQSPSNKVTEKGKDVELRCDPISGHTALYWYRQSLGQGLEFLIYFQGNSAPDKSGLPSDRFSAERTGGSVSTLTIQRTQQEDSAVYLCASSSWTEHYEQYFGPGTRLTVT.

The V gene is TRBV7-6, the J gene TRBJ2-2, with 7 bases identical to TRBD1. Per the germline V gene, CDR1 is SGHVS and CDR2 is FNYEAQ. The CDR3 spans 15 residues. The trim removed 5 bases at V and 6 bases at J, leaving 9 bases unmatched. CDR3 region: CASSAPTQGAGELFF. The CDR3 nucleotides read TGTGCCAGCAGCGCACCCACGCAGGGGGCCGGGGAGCTGTTTTTT.

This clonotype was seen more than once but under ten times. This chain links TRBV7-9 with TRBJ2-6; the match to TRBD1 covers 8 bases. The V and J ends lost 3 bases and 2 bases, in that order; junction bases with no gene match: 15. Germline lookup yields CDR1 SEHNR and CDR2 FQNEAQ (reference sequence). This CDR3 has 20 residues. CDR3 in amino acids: CASSFPGPSGGPTGANVLTF. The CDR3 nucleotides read TGTGCCAGCAGCTTCCCAGGACCCTCAGGGGGCCCAACTGGGGCCAACGTCCTGACTTTC.

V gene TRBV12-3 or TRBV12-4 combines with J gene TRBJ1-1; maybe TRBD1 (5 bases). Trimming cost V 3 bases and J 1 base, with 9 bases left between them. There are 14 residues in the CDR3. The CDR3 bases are TGTGCCAGCAGTTTCAACAGGCAGAACACTGAAGCTTTCTTT. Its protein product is CASSFNRQNTEAFF.

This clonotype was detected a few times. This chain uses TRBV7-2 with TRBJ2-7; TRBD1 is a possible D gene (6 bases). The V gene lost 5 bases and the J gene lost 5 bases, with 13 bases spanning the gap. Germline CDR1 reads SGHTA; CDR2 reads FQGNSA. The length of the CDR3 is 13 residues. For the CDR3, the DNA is TGTGCCAGCAGCATACCGGACAGACACGAGCAGTACTTC. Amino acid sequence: CASSIPDRHEQYF.

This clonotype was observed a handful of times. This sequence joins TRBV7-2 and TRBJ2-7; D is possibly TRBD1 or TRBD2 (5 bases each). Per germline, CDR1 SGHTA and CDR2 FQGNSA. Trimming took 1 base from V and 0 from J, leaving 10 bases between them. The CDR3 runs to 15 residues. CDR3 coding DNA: TGTGCCAGCAGCTTAGAGTGGGGGAGCTCCTACGAGCAGTACTTC. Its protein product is CASSLEWGSSYEQYF.

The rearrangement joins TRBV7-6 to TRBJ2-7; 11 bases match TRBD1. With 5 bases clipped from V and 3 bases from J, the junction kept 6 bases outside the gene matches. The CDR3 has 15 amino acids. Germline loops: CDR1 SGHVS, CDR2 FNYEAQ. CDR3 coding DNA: TGTGCCAGCAGCCTGGGGACAGGGGGGCTCTACGAGCAGTACTTC. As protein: CASSLGTGGLYEQYF. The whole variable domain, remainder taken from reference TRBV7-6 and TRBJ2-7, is GAGVSQSPRYKVTKRGQDVALRCDPISGHVSLYWYRQALGQGPEFLTYFNYEAQQDKSGLPNDRFSAERPEGSISTLTIQRTEQRDSAMYRCASSLGTGGLYEQYFGPGTRLTVT.